This T cell receptor (beta chain) was identified in a study of CD4 T cells in relation to SARS-CoV-2 and coronaviruses. Background on the study: After nine to eleven days of antigen culture, PBMC TCR beta CDR3s were sequenced.

Naive or memory CD4+ cells were cultured 1:1 with T cell-depleted PBMCs plus CEF. A word on this clone: Antigen unknown.

Survey-level TCR-beta sequencing used DNA from CEF-cultured naive and memory CD4+ T cells. Only in-frame clones appear in the TCRdb table, and some are missing; sequencing was by immunoSEQ multiplex PCR. Seen here are 41,000 or so clones, 84% observed once, and the top ten hold roughly 1.2%. This CDR3 has 14 residues. Trimming took 6 bases from V and 3 from J; bases not matched to a gene: 6. CDR1 is SNHLY, CDR2 FYNNEI, per germline. J is TRBJ2-5 and V is TRBV2; 8 bases agree with TRBD1. Sequenced sample: naive CD4+ T cells from PBMCs, cultured in vitro. Regarding subset: naive CD4+ T cells isolated by negative enrichment. The receptor comes from an adult with COVID-19. Here the CDR3 DNA reads TGTGCCAGCAGGACCGGACAGGGCGAAGAGACCCAGTACTTC. Its translation: CASRTGQGEETQYF.